The T cell receptor beta chain described here comes from a study of synovial regulatory T cells in juvenile arthritis. Findings and limits, study-wide: Across patients, iaTreg TCR repertoires were mostly private, partly shared with synovial Teff and blood CPL. Inflammation-associated Treg cells in blood had less TCR diversity than the remaining blood Treg cells. CDR3 overlap with synovial Tregs was higher for iaTregs than other blood Tregs.

Points on this clone: Its antigen is undetermined.

The table came from immunoSEQ multiplex PCR; TCRdb's copy has only in-frame clones and leaves some out. The data include roughly 9,900 clones; the top ten clones carry roughly 0.99%. The CDR3 contains 15 residues. No DNA has been recorded. The germline gives CDR1 MNHNS, CDR2 SASEGT. The V call is TRBV6-1, the J call TRBJ1-4. The TCR originated in a donor aged 2-35 years with juvenile idiopathic arthritis. The sequenced sample was Treg cells from blood. The subset was: remaining (HLA-DR-negative) circulating blood Treg cells. The CDR3 protein is CASSPTPLGARKLFF.